This T cell receptor beta chain is from a study of T cell changes during pregnancy in multiple sclerosis. Here immunoSEQ multiplex PCR was the method, and the copy in TCRdb shows in-frame clones only, minus some. The sample yields approximately 92,000 clones, around 90% seen once. Germline-derived CDR1 and CDR2 are SGDLS and YYNGEE. The CDR3 totals 15 residues. V shed 2 bases and J 5 bases; nucleotides not matched to a gene: 6. The input for sequencing was peripheral blood, taken in the first trimester of pregnancy. The chain has TRBV9 and TRBJ1-5; 8 bases line up with TRBD1. This sequence was found in a female donor with multiple sclerosis, enrolled in a pregnancy study. The CDR3 is CASSVGQGKDQPQHF. The CDR3 coding sequence is TGTGCCAGCAGCGTCGGACAGGGAAAAGATCAGCCCCAGCATTTT.